One sample yielded the 5 T cell receptor beta chains listed below, sequenced in a study of T cells in Graves' hyperthyroidism and ophthalmopathy. From RNA transcripts, TCR beta CDR3 regions were amplified. RT-PCR in the first round (using the HTBI primer set) targeted the TCR CDR3. TCRdb independently ran MiXCR on the multiplex PCR reads; one entry per CDR3 protein. This sample has a few hundred thousand distinct CDR3 sequences, with approximately 13% found just once. Sequences were obtained from blood. The source of these receptors is a man in his thirties or forties with Graves' hyperthyroidism that later progressed to Graves' ophthalmopathy.

This clonotype was seen a few times. The chain employs TRBV4-1 and TRBJ2-7; 9 bases are a match to TRBD1. CDR3 length equals 15 residues. Trimming took 3 bases from V and 2 from J; bases not matched to a gene: 5. Germline-derived CDR1 and CDR2 are MGHRA and YSYEKL. The DNA of the CDR3 is TGCGCCAGCAGCCACCAGACAGGGGGGGCCTACGAGCAGTACTTC. Translation: CASSHQTGGAYEQYF.

Concerning this clonotype itself: The junction shows a germline mismatch at one end, possibly a read error. The rearrangement uses TRBV20-1 and TRBJ1-2; weak D call: TRBD1 (6 bases). Germline V gives CDR1 DFQATT, CDR2 SNEGSKA (reference sequence). This CDR3 contains 12 residues. DNA for the CDR3: TGCAGTGCTAGCTTCAGGGGTTATGGCTGCACCTTC. Translating it yields CSASFRGYGCTF.

V and J are TRBV20-1 and TRBJ2-7; D uncertain. This CDR3 has 11 amino acids. Germline CDR1 and CDR2: DFQATT and SNEGSKA (reference sequence). With 8 bases removed from V and 3 bases from J, the gap between germline ends came to 11 bases. The CDR3 spells CSFAELYEQYF. Here the CDR3 DNA reads TGCAGTTTCGCAGAGCTCTACGAGCAGTACTTC.

V and J are TRBV4-1 and TRBJ2-2; 16 bases are shared with TRBD2. This CDR3 is built from 20 residues. Germline trimming cut 4 bases from V and 0 bases from J; bases unmatched to any gene: 8. Germline V gene sequence: CDR1 MGHRA, CDR2 YSYEKL. Here the CDR3 DNA reads TGCGCCAGCAGCCTCCGGGGACTAGCGGGGGGGCACCCGAACACCGGGGAGCTGTTTTTT. It specifies CASSLRGLAGGHPNTGELFF.

In this sample, this clonotype turned up a few times. This sequence joins TRBV3-1 and TRBJ2-7; weak D call: TRBD1 (5 bases). The CDR3 is made up of 14 amino acids. CDR1 is LGHDT and CDR2 is YNNKEL in the germline V gene (reference sequence). V lost 4 bases and J 2 bases, leaving 12 bases between the germline ends. The CDR3 spells CASSLWTRTYEQYF. The DNA of the CDR3 is TGTGCCAGCAGCCTTTGGACAAGAACCTACGAGCAGTACTTC.